This is a list of T cell receptor beta chains from one sample in a study of identical twins. A single record per CDR3 protein comes from TCRdb applying MiXCR to the 5' RACE reads. The sample lists some 500,000 distinct CDR3 sequences; roughly 21% were seen once. This sample also belongs to another study, concerning T cells expressing NK-cell markers.

Sequencing was performed on CD4+ T cells sorted from blood. These receptors all come from a woman aged 18-29 years in good health. Both conserved end residues are part of each CDR3. The D gene is left open where the match is weak. Clone size appears in some rows only: once, few, many, or a class for an expanded clone.

j_call v_call d_call clone_size cdr3_aa cdr3_nt
TRBJ1-5 TRBV10-3 . many CATGISGENQPQHF TGTGCCACCGGAATATCCGGGGAAAATCAGCCCCAGCATTTT
TRBJ2-1 TRBV4-3 TRBD2 . CASSRTGLANNEQFF TGCGCCAGCAGCCGGACTGGACTAGCAAATAATGAGCAGTTCTTC
TRBJ2-6 TRBV20-1 TRBD1 . CSATRDRVLAGANVLTF TGCAGTGCAACTAGGGACAGGGTTTTGGCTGGGGCCAACGTCCTGACTTTC
TRBJ1-2 TRBV20-1 . few CSASRPPLSTF TGCAGTGCTAGCAGGCCGCCCCTCTCCACCTTC
TRBJ1-1 TRBV5-1 . many CASSSLGSTEAFF TGCGCCAGCAGCAGCTTAGGAAGCACTGAAGCTTTCTTT
TRBJ2-3 TRBV12-3/TRBV12-4 . few CASSLGLTETDTQYF TGTGCCAGCAGTTTAGGTTTGACAGAAACAGATACGCAGTATTTT
TRBJ1-2 TRBV29-1 TRBD1 . CSVEDRAKNYGYTF TGCAGCGTTGAGGACAGGGCGAAGAACTATGGCTACACCTTC
TRBJ2-1 TRBV5-1 . few CASGGVSYNEQFF TGCGCCTCCGGGGGCGTCTCCTACAATGAGCAGTTCTTC
TRBJ1-2 TRBV7-9 . . CASSSRGSIDGYTF TGTGCCAGCAGCTCGCGAGGGTCGATCGATGGCTACACCTTC
TRBJ2-3 TRBV30 . . CAWSGGRTQYF TGTGCCTGGAGTGGAGGTCGTACGCAGTATTTT
TRBJ2-3 TRBV6-5 . few CASSYPETDTQYF TGTGCCAGCAGTTACCCGGAGACAGATACGCAGTATTTT
TRBJ1-3 TRBV20-1 . few CSARPGTAGNTIYF TGCAGTGCGAGACCCGGGACTGCTGGAAACACCATATATTTT
TRBJ2-7 TRBV11-2 . many CASSLAGAPYEQYF TGTGCCAGCAGCTTAGCGGGGGCCCCCTACGAGCAGTACTTC
TRBJ2-3 TRBV2 . few CASSVEHTDTQYF TGTGCCAGCAGTGTAGAACACACAGATACGCAGTATTTT
TRBJ2-7 TRBV10-3 TRBD2 many CATGGGVGEQYF TGTGCCACCGGTGGGGGGGTCGGTGAGCAGTACTTC
TRBJ2-2 TRBV20-1 TRBD2 . CSAPQRETGELFF TGCAGTGCTCCTCAGCGGGAGACCGGGGAGCTGTTTTTT
TRBJ2-3 TRBV5-1 TRBD1 . CASSRDRPGDTQYF TGCGCCAGCAGCAGGGACAGGCCCGGAGATACGCAGTATTTT
TRBJ2-2 TRBV5-1 . . CASSNLTGELFF TGCGCCAGCAGCAACCTCACCGGGGAGCTGTTTTTT
TRBJ2-3 TRBV5-1 TRBD2 few CASSVASGAPTDTQYF TGCGCCAGCAGCGTTGCTAGCGGAGCTCCCACAGATACGCAGTATTTT
TRBJ2-1 TRBV10-3 . many CAIREADSFLSYNEQFF TGTGCCATCAGGGAGGCCGACTCATTTCTCTCCTACAATGAGCAGTTCTTC
TRBJ2-5 TRBV25-1 . few CASGYGLRETQYF TGTGCCAGCGGATACGGGCTACGAGAAACCCAGTACTTC
TRBJ1-2 TRBV5-1 . few CASSLAQGTNYGYTF TGCGCCAGCAGCTTGGCACAGGGTACCAACTATGGCTACACCTTC
TRBJ2-4 TRBV11-2 . few CASSLGTGTPKNIQYF TGTGCCAGCAGCTTAGGAACCGGGACACCGAAAAACATTCAGTACTTC
TRBJ2-1 TRBV5-6 TRBD2 . CASSSPGLGLRAGNEQFF TGTGCCAGCAGCTCCCCGGGACTAGGACTAAGGGCGGGCAATGAGCAGTTCTTC
TRBJ2-1 TRBV3-1 . . CASSQKGDPRF TGTGCCAGCAGCCAAAAAGGGGATCCTAGGTTC
TRBJ2-1 TRBV20-1 . . CSASPPRDEQFF TGCAGTGCTAGCCCGCCCAGGGATGAGCAGTTCTTC
TRBJ1-1 TRBV6-2/TRBV6-3 . few CASSYSRLTEAFF TGTGCCAGCAGTTACAGTCGGCTCACTGAAGCTTTCTTT
TRBJ1-1 TRBV28 . . CASSLSTVNTEAFF TGTGCCAGCAGTTTGAGTACAGTGAACACTGAAGCTTTCTTT